These 21 T cell receptor beta chains originate from one sample sequenced in a study of T-cell reconstitution after alpha-beta-depleted transplantation in children. A TCRbeta library incorporating unique molecular identifiers was prepared. One entry per CDR3 protein, called by TCRdb with MiXCR from the PCR reads. The sample contains roughly 670,000 distinct CDR3 sequences, around 13% of which appear only once. The sequencing used PBMCs, collected before TCRalphabeta/CD19-depleted stem cell transplant. The receptors stem from a girl aged 2 to 10 with congenital amegakaryocytic thrombocytopenia, due to receive a stem cell transplant.

This clonotype has ten or more counts. V is TRBV10-3 and J is TRBJ2-3; tentatively, D is TRBD2 (6 bases). The CDR3 runs to 15 residues. Germline CDR1 is ENHRY and CDR2 is SYGVKD. Trimming shortened V by 4 bases and J by 5 bases, and 16 bases separated the two germline ends. CDR3 coding DNA: TGTGCCATCAGTGGAGAACTAGCTGGGGGAGATACGCAGTATTTT. Protein product: CAISGELAGGDTQYF.

The J gene is TRBJ2-1, the V gene TRBV20-1; TRBD2 matches 9 bases. The V gene's germline CDR1 is DFQATT and CDR2 SNEGSKA (reference sequence). The V gene end was trimmed by 5 bases and the J gene end by 5 bases; junction bases not matched to a gene: 13. The CDR3 contains 16 residues. The CDR3 bases are TGCAGTGCTTCCCCTCCCGGGACTAGCTTACACAATGAGCAGTTCTTC. This encodes CSASPPGTSLHNEQFF.

This clonotype occurred many times. This chain links TRBV5-1 with TRBJ2-1; 13 nucleotides align to TRBD2. Germline V gene lookup returns CDR1 SGHRS and CDR2 YFSETQ. The CDR3 extends over 15 amino acids. The ends lost 4 bases at V and 12 bases at J; junction bases unmatched: 10. CDR3 bases: TGCGCCAGCAGCATTGGGACTAGCGGGACCCGGGGGCAGTTCTTC. Its translation: CASSIGTSGTRGQFF.

This clonotype was counted between two and nine times. The gene calls are TRBV28 and TRBJ1-6; a weak D match, TRBD1 (6 bases). Trimming left V 5 bases short and J 10 bases short, with 18 bases between. The germline V gene encodes CDR1 MDHEN and CDR2 SYDVKM. This CDR3 has 15 residues. CDR3 in amino acids: CASSKPRGRFSPLHF. The CDR3, as DNA: TGTGCCAGCAGTAAACCACGGGGGCGATTCTCACCCCTCCACTTT.

About this clonotype: Given a much more abundant clone one base away, this may be a read error. The V gene is TRBV7-8, the J gene TRBJ1-3, with TRBD1 matching 7 bases. Germline CDR1 SGHVS, CDR2 FQNEAQ. The J segment lost 3 bases and the V segment lost 8 bases, leaving 7 bases of the junction unmatched. This CDR3 has 14 amino acids. The CDR3: CASPDRAGGNTIYF. The DNA of the CDR3 is TGTGCCAGCCCCGACAGGGCTGGTGGAAACACCATATATTTT.

This clonotype has more than one count but fewer than ten. The chain couples TRBV7-2 to TRBJ2-1; D unclear. Germline V lookup: CDR1 SGHTA, CDR2 FQGNSA. Trimming took 5 bases from V and 5 from J, leaving 13 bases between them. This CDR3 is built from 14 residues. The CDR3 region is CASSPVRLNNEQFF. CDR3 DNA sequence: TGTGCCAGCAGCCCAGTAAGACTGAACAATGAGCAGTTCTTC.

This clonotype was seen many times. The V and J genes are TRBV4-2 and TRBJ1-4; tentatively, D is TRBD1 (5 bases). Germline loops: CDR1 LGHNA, CDR2 YNFKEQ. The CDR3 is 15 amino acids. V was clipped by 0 bases and J by 6 bases, with 11 bases between them. Here the CDR3 DNA reads TGTGCCAGCAGCCAAGACGGGGCATATGATGAAAAACTGTTTTTT. This translates into CASSQDGAYDEKLFF.

This clonotype was found many times. The V call is TRBV10-3, the J call TRBJ1-3; no reliable D call. Trimming pared 3 bases from V and 3 bases from J, leaving 15 bases between. CDR3 length: 16 residues. Looked up from germline, CDR1 is ENHRY and CDR2 is SYGVKD. DNA of the CDR3: TGTGCCATCAGTGATCTTACGGGAATCGGTGGAAACACCATATATTTT. Translated, it gives CAISDLTGIGGNTIYF.

The rearrangement uses TRBV15 and TRBJ2-1, with TRBD2 identical over 9 bases. Germline V CDR1 and CDR2: LNHNV, YYDKDF (reference sequence). This CDR3 has 19 amino acids. Trimming cost V 1 base and J 13 bases; bases outside gene matches: 23. CDR3 sequence reads: CATSRGSARGGRASSHQFF. The CDR3 DNA reads as TGTGCCACCAGCAGAGGCTCAGCTCGGGGCGGGAGGGCCTCCTCTCATCAGTTCTTC.

This chain joins TRBV3-1 and TRBJ2-1; D gene uncertain. The CDR3 totals 15 residues. Germline V gene sequence: CDR1 LGHDT, CDR2 YNNKEL (reference sequence). V was cut by 1 base and J by 8 bases, with 15 bases left in between. The CDR3 is CASSQVLGTKYEQFF. DNA of the CDR3: TGTGCCAGCAGCCAAGTGCTAGGTACTAAATATGAGCAGTTCTTC.

This clonotype was seen a handful of times. The chain has TRBV3-1 and TRBJ2-3; TRBD2 might be the D (5 bases). Trimming shortened V by 3 bases and J by 4 bases, and 20 bases separated the two germline ends. The germline CDR1 and CDR2 sequences are LGHDT and YNNKEL (reference sequence). The CDR3 contains 17 residues. CDR3 amino acids: CASSHTGRSPRADTQYF. Here the CDR3 DNA reads TGTGCCAGCAGCCACACGGGAAGGTCCCCACGGGCAGATACGCAGTATTTT.

The sample holds one count of this clonotype. J is TRBJ2-5 and V is TRBV5-1, with 12 bases identical to TRBD2. With V trimmed by 4 bases and J by 5 bases, 12 bases remained unmatched. Germline V gene lookup returns CDR1 SGHRS and CDR2 YFSETQ. There are 17 residues in the CDR3. The CDR3 bases are TGCGCCAGCAGCCCGGCGGCTAGCGGGAGGGCCAGGGAGACCCAGTACTTC. Protein product: CASSPAASGRARETQYF. Full variable domain (missing parts from reference TRBV5-1 and TRBJ2-5): KAGVTQTPRYLIKTRGQQVTLSCSPISGHRSVSWYQQTPGQGLQFLFEYFSETQRNKGNFPGRFSGRQFSNSRSEMNVSTLELGDSALYLCASSPAASGRARETQYFGPGTRLLVL.

This clonotype was counted many times. This rearrangement joins TRBV20-1 to TRBJ2-3, with 8 bases that match TRBD2. The CDR3 is made up of 12 amino acids. Germline V gene lookup returns CDR1 DFQATT and CDR2 SNEGSKA (reference sequence). The CDR3 DNA is TGCAGCGGGAGGGCGAGCACAGATACGCAGTATTTT. It is translated as CSGRASTDTQYF.

Only a few counts were recorded for this clonotype. V is TRBV5-1 and J is TRBJ2-2; either TRBD1 or TRBD2 may supply D (5 bases each). Germline CDR1 SGHRS, CDR2 YFSETQ. V was clipped by 2 bases and J by 0 bases, with 11 bases between them. This CDR3 comprises 16 residues. Here the CDR3 DNA reads TGCGCCAGCAGCTTTTCCGGGACCCCGAACACCGGGGAGCTGTTTTTT. It codes for CASSFSGTPNTGELFF.

This clonotype was recorded at least ten times. The chain uses TRBV24-1 and TRBJ1-5; D gene uncertain. V lost 4 bases, J lost 0 bases, and 9 bases lay in between. Germline-derived CDR1 and CDR2 are KGHDR and SFDVKD. The CDR3 length is 15 residues. CDR3 DNA: TGTGCCACCAGTGAGAGGTGTTATAGCAATCAGCCCCAGCATTTT. It yields the protein CATSERCYSNQPQHF.

This clonotype occurred a few times. The genes are TRBV12-3 or TRBV12-4 and TRBJ2-7; unclear D gene. V was cut by 1 base and J by 6 bases, with 13 bases left in between. The CDR3 contains 14 residues. CDR3 nucleotide sequence: TGTGCCAGCAGTTTAGGTCCAGGCCCGAGCGAGCAGTACTTC. Protein: CASSLGPGPSEQYF.

This clonotype occurred a few times. This chain uses TRBV5-1 with TRBJ2-7; 10 bases are a match to TRBD2. Trimming took 4 bases from V and 2 from J; bases not matched to a gene: 12. This CDR3 has 17 residues. Germline lookup yields CDR1 SGHRS and CDR2 YFSETQ. CDR3 bases: TGCGCCAGCAGCGCGGCGGCAACACTAGCGGGGCCCTACGAGCAGTACTTC. Translation gives CASSAAATLAGPYEQYF. Combining the CDR3 with reference TRBV5-1 and TRBJ2-7 gives the whole variable domain KAGVTQTPRYLIKTRGQQVTLSCSPISGHRSVSWYQQTPGQGLQFLFEYFSETQRNKGNFPGRFSGRQFSNSRSEMNVSTLELGDSALYLCASSAAATLAGPYEQYFGPGTRLTVT.

In this sample, this clonotype turned up a few times. V usage is TRBV20-1 and J usage is TRBJ2-4; possible D gene TRBD1, 6 bases. CDR3 size: 14 residues. Trimming left V 2 bases short and J 8 bases short, with 16 bases between. Germline values: CDR1 DFQATT, CDR2 SNEGSKA (reference sequence). The CDR3: CSARLTEGEDIQYF. Here the CDR3 DNA reads TGCAGTGCTAGACTCACTGAGGGGGAAGACATTCAGTACTTC.

In this sample, this clonotype turned up many times. The J gene is TRBJ2-1, the V gene TRBV12-3 or TRBV12-4; the D gene is possibly TRBD2 (5 bases). There are 14 residues in the CDR3. V lost 2 bases to trimming and J lost 5 bases, with 10 bases between them. CDR3 DNA sequence: TGTGCCAGCAGTTTAAGCGGCCCAAACAATGAGCAGTTCTTC. Residues: CASSLSGPNNEQFF.

CDR3 DNA: TGTGCCAGTAGAACCGTTGGGCGGATCGATTGGAGGGCTGAAGCTTTCTTT. It is translated as CASRTVGRIDWRAEAFF. The chain carries TRBV19 and TRBJ1-1; D call uncertain. Trimming stripped 6 bases from V and 6 bases from J, with 26 bases between. This CDR3 has 17 residues. Germline V gene data show CDR1 as LNHDA and CDR2 as SQIVND (reference sequence).

Note on this clonotype: Being one base from a much bigger clone, this may be a read error. Without the conserved terminal phenylalanine or tryptophan, this CDR3 likely stems from a read error. J is TRBJ1-5 and V is TRBV10-3; 7 bases fit TRBD1. Germline CDR1 is ENHRY and CDR2 is SYGVKD. J gave up 3 bases and V 3 bases, and 2 bases lay outside the gene matches. The CDR3 totals 14 residues. Here the CDR3 DNA reads TGTGCCATCAGTGACACAGGGGCCAATCAGCCCCAGCATCTT. Amino acids: CAISDTGANQPQHL.